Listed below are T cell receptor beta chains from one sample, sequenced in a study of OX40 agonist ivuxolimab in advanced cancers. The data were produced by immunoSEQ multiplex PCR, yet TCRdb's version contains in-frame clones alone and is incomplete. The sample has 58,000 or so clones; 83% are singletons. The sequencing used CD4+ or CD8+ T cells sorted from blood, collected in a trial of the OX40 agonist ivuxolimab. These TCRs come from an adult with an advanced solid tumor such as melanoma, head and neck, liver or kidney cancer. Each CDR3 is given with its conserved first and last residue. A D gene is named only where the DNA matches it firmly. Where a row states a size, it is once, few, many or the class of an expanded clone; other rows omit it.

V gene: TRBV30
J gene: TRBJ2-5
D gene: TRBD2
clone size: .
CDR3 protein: CAWGLGLAGETQYF
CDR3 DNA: TGTGCCTGGGGCTTGGGACTAGCGGGCGAGACCCAGTACTTC

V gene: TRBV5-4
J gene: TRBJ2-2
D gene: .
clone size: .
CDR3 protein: CASSPKGHANTGELFF
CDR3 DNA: TGTGCCAGCAGCCCAAAGGGACACGCGAACACCGGGGAGCTGTTTTTT

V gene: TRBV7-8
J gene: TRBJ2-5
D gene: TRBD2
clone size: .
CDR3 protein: CASSLEGSGATRTQYF
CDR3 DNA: TGTGCCAGCAGCTTAGAAGGTAGCGGGGCTACGCGGACCCAGTACTTC

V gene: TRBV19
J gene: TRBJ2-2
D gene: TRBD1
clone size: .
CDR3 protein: CASSITGGSGELFF
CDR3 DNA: TGTGCCAGTAGTATAACAGGGGGATCCGGGGAGCTGTTTTTT

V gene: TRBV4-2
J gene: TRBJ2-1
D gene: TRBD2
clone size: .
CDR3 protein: CASRRTASGGRPVDEQFF
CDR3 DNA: TGTGCCAGCAGGCGGACGGCTAGCGGGGGGCGGCCGGTGGATGAGCAGTTCTTC

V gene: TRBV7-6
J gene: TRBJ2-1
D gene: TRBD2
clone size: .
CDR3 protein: CASSSSGGWNEQFF
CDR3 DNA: TGTGCCAGCAGCTCAAGCGGGGGATGGAATGAGCAGTTCTTC

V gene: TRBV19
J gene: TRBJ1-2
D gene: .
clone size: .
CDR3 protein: CASNSGDQNYGYTF
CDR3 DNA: TGTGCCAGTAATTCAGGGGACCAGAACTATGGCTACACCTTC

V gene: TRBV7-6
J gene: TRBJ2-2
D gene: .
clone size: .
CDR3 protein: CASSLGSNTGELFF
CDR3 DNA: TGTGCCAGCAGCTTAGGATCGAACACCGGGGAGCTGTTTTTT

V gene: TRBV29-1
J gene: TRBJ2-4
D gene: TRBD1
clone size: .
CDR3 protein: CSVGQGENIQYF
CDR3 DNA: TGCAGCGTCGGACAGGGCGAAAACATTCAGTACTTC

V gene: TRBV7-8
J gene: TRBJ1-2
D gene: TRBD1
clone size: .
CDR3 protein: CASSLERNRGPANYGYTF
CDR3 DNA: TGTGCCAGCAGCTTAGAACGAAACAGGGGGCCAGCTAACTATGGCTACACCTTC

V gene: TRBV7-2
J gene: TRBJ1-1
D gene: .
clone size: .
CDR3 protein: CASSFSGTEAFF
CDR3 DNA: TGTGCCAGCAGCTTTAGTGGGACTGAAGCTTTCTTT

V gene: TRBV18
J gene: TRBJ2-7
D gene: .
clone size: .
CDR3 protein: CASSPGTNSYEQYF
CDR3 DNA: TGTGCCAGCTCCCCCGGGACAAACTCCTACGAGCAGTACTTC

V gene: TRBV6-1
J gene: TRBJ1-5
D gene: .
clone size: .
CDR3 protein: CASSPESNQPQHF
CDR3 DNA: TGTGCCAGCAGTCCAGAGAGCAATCAGCCCCAGCATTTT

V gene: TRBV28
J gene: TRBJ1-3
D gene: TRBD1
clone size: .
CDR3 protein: CASSNIWGTGGNTIYF
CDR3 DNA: TGTGCCAGCAGTAACATATGGGGGACAGGGGGAAACACCATATATTTT

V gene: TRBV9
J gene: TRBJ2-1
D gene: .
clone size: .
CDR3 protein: CASSVARANEQFF
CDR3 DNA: TGTGCCAGCAGCGTGGCGAGGGCGAATGAGCAGTTCTTC

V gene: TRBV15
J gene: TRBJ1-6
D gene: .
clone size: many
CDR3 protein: CATSRVGGNSPLHF
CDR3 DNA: TGTGCCACCAGCAGAGTCGGGGGGAATTCACCCCTCCACTTT

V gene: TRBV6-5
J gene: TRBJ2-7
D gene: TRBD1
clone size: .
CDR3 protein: CASRTGDSYEQYF
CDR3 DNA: TGTGCCAGCCGGACAGGGGATTCCTACGAGCAGTACTTC

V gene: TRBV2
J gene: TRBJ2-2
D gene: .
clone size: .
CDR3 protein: CASSPRTAGELFF
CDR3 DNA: TGTGCCAGCAGTCCCCGGACAGCCGGGGAGCTGTTTTTT

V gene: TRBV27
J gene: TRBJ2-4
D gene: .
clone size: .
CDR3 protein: CASRLLGQNIQYF
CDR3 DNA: TGTGCCAGCAGGCTCCTGGGTCAAAACATTCAGTACTTC

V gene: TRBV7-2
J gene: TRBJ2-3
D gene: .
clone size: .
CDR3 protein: CASSLAAGPVTDTQYF
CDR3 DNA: TGTGCCAGCAGCTTAGCCGCAGGGCCGGTCACAGATACGCAGTATTTT

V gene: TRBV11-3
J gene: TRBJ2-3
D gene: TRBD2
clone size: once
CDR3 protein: CASSLAAGWTDTQYF
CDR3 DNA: TGTGCCAGCAGCTTAGCAGCGGGGTGGACAGATACGCAGTATTTT

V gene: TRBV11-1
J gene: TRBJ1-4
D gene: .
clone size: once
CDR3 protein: CASSSSRERGKLFF
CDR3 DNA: TGTGCCAGCAGCTCCTCCAGGGAGCGGGGAAAACTGTTTTTT

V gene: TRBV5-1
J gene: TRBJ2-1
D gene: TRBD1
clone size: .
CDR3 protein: CASSFGDSSYNEQFF
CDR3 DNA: TGCGCCAGCAGCTTTGGGGACAGCTCCTACAATGAGCAGTTCTTC

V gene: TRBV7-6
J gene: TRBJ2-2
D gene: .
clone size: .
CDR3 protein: CASSLGGRLNTGELFF
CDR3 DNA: TGTGCCAGCAGCTTAGGAGGGAGACTTAACACCGGGGAGCTGTTTTTT

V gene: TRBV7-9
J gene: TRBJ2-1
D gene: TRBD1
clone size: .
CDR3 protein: CASSPGTGDFVNNEQFF
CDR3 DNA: TGTGCCAGCAGCCCTGGGACAGGGGACTTTGTTAACAATGAGCAGTTCTTC

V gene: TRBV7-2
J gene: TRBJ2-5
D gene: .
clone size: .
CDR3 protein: CASSLGVRQQETQYF
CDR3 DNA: TGTGCCAGCAGCTTAGGGGTGCGGCAACAAGAGACCCAGTACTTC

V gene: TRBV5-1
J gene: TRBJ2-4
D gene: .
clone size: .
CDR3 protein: CASRSQNIQYF
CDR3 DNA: TGCGCCAGCCGTAGCCAAAACATTCAGTACTTC

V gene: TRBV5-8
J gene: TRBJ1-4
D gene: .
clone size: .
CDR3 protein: CASSPGQEEKLFF
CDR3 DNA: TGTGCCAGCAGCCCCGGGCAGGAGGAAAAACTGTTTTTT

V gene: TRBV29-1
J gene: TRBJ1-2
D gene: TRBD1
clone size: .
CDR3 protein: CSVGGIDRDYGYTF
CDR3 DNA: TGCAGCGTTGGGGGCATCGACAGGGACTATGGCTACACCTTC

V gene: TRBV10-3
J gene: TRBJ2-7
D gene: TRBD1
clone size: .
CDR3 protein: CAISDPRGQTYEQYF
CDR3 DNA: TGTGCCATCAGTGACCCCCGGGGACAGACCTACGAGCAGTACTTC

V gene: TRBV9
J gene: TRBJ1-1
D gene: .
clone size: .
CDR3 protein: CASSLDGRRTEAFF
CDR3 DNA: TGTGCCAGCAGCCTGGACGGACGACGGACTGAAGCTTTCTTT

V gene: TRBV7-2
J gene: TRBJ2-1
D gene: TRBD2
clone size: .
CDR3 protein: CASSPRLAGGGGQFF
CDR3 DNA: TGTGCCAGCAGCCCGAGGCTAGCGGGGGGTGGTGGGCAGTTCTTC

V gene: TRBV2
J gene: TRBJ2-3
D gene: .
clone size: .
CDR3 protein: CASSGTGTDTQYF
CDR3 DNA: TGTGCCAGCAGTGGAACAGGGACAGATACGCAGTATTTT

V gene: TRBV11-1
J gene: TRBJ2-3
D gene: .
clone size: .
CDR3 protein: CASSFVHTDVIQYF
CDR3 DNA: TGTGCCAGCAGTTTCGTGCACACAGATGTGATTCAGTATTTT

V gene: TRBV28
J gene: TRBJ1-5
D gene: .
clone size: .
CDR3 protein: CASSLPGLVRSNQPQHF
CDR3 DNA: TGTGCCAGCAGTTTGCCCGGGTTGGTGAGGAGCAATCAGCCCCAGCATTTT

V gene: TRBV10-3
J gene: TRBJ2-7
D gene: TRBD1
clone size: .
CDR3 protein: CAIRGQGGAYEQYF
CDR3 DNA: TGTGCCATCAGGGGACAGGGGGGAGCCTACGAGCAGTACTTC

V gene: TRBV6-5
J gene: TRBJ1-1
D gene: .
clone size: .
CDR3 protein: CASSYSAGNPNTEAFF
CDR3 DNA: TGTGCCAGCAGTTACTCGGCCGGAAACCCTAACACTGAAGCTTTCTTT

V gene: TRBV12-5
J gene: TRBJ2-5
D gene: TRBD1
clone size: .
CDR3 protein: CASGLGQGETQYF
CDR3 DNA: TGTGCTAGTGGTCTCGGACAGGGGGAGACCCAGTACTTC

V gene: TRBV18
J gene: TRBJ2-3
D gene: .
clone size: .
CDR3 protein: CASSPRQGSTDTQYF
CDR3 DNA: TGTGCCAGCTCACCACGGCAGGGTAGCACAGATACGCAGTATTTT

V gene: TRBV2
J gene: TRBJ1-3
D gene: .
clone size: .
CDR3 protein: CASSVSGNTIYF
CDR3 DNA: TGTGCCAGCAGTGTTTCAGGAAACACCATATATTTT

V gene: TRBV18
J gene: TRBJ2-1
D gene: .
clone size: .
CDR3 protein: CASSPRNPDPTDENNEQFF
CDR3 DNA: TGTGCCAGCTCACCACGGAACCCCGACCCTACGGATGAAAACAATGAGCAGTTCTTC

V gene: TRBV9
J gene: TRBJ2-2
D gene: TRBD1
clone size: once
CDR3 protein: CASSVRQGRLFF
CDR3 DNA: TGTGCCAGCAGCGTTAGACAGGGACGGCTGTTTTTT

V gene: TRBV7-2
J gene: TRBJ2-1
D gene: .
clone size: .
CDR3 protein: CASSLLPTDGNEQFF
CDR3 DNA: TGTGCCAGCAGCCTCCTACCGACTGATGGGAATGAGCAGTTCTTC

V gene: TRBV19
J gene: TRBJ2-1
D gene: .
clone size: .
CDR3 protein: CASSRGGILMNEQFF
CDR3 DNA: TGTGCCAGTAGTAGGGGTGGGATACTAATGAATGAGCAGTTCTTC

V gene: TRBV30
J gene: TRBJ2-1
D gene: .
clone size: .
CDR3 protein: CAWTTGYNEQFF
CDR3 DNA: TGTGCCTGGACCACGGGCTACAATGAGCAGTTCTTC

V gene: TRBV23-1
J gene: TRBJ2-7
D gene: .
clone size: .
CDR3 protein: CASRGAGLSSYEQYF
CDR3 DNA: TGCGCCAGCAGGGGGGCCGGGCTAAGCTCCTACGAGCAGTACTTC

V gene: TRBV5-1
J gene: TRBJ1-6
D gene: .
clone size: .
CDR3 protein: CASSLTVSSTTDNSPLHF
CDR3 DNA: TGCGCCAGCAGTTTGACTGTCTCCTCAACTACTGATAATTCACCCCTCCACTTT

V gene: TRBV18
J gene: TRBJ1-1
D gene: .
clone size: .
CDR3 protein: CASSKIENTEAFF
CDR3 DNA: TGTGCCAGCTCAAAGATAGAGAACACTGAAGCTTTCTTT

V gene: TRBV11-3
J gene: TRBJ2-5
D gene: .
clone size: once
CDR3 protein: CASSFSDRFYF
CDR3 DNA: TGTGCCAGCAGCTTTTCAGACAGATTCTACTTC

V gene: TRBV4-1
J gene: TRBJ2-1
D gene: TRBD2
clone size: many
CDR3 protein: CASSQGLAGSRFF
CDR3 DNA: TGCGCCAGCAGCCAGGGACTAGCGGGATCCAGGTTCTTC

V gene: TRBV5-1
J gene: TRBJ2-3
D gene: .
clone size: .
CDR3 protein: CASSLATRDTQYF
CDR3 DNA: TGCGCCAGCAGCTTAGCTACTAGAGATACGCAGTATTTT

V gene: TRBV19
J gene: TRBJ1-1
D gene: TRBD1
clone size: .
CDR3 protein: CASSPSGQGAKTEAFF
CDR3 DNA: TGTGCCAGTAGTCCGTCGGGGCAGGGGGCGAAGACTGAAGCTTTCTTT

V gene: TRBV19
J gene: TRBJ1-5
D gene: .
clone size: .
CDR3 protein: CASSLGDGRLPQHF
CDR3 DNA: TGTGCCAGTAGTTTAGGGGACGGGAGATTGCCCCAGCATTTT

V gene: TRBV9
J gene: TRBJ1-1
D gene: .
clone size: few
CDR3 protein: CASSSRGLNTEAFF
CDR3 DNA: TGTGCCAGCAGCTCCCGGGGTCTAAACACTGAAGCTTTCTTT

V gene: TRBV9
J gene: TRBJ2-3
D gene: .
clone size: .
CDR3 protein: CASSVASGTDTQYF
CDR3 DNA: TGTGCCAGCAGCGTAGCTTCCGGCACAGATACGCAGTATTTT